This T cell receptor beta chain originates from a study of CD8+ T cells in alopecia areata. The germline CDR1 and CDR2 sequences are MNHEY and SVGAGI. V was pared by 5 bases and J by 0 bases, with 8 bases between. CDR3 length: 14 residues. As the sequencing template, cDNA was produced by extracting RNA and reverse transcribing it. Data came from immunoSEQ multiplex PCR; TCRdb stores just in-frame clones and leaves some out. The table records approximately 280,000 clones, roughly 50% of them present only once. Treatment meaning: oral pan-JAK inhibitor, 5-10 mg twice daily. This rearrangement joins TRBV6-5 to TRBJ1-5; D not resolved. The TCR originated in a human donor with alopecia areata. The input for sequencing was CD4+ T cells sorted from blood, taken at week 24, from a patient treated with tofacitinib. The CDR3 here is CASSRHSSNQPQHF. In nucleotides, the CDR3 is TGTGCCAGCAGTCGCCACAGTAGCAATCAGCCCCAGCATTTT.